This T cell receptor beta chain was recorded in a study of blood T cell repertoires in COVID-19. About the study: The United States, Italy and Spain were the sources of the acute and convalescent COVID-19 samples. Sources were T cells, B-cell-depleted T cells, or PBMCs; the material itself was cDNA or gDNA.

The CDR3 spans 11 residues. V shed 11 bases and J shed 8 bases, with 15 bases lying between them. Germline V gene sequence: CDR1 LNHDA, CDR2 SQIVND (reference sequence). In the authors' methods: From reference gene primer amplification, estimates of nucleated cell counts were derived. Using immunoSEQ multiplex PCR, the repertoire was profiled, and TCRdb retains in-frame clones only, with some absent. V, J and clone size reflect that table, while D and trimming were determined from the DNA. This sample has about 80,000 clones, with approximately 82% found just once. This sequence joins TRBV19 and TRBJ1-1, with D tentatively TRBD1 (6 bases). What was sequenced was peripheral blood. This receptor was taken from an elderly man with active or convalescent COVID-19. In DNA form, the CDR3 reads TGTGCCTGTCGATTTGACAGGGAAGCTTTCTTT. The encoded protein is CACRFDREAFF.